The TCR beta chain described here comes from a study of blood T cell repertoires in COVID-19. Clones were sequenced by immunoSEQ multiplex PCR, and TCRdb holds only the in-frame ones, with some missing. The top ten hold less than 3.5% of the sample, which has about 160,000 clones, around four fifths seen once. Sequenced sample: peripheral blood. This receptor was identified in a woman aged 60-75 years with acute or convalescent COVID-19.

CDR3 amino acids: CASSVGATPRGYTF. In DNA, the CDR3 is TGTGCCAGCAGCGTAGGGGCAACCCCTCGTGGCTACACCTTC. This chain connects TRBV9 to TRBJ1-2; D is unresolved. V shed 0 bases and J shed 7 bases, with 13 bases lying between them. The CDR3 loop spans 14 amino acids. Germline V lookup: CDR1 SGDLS, CDR2 YYNGEE.